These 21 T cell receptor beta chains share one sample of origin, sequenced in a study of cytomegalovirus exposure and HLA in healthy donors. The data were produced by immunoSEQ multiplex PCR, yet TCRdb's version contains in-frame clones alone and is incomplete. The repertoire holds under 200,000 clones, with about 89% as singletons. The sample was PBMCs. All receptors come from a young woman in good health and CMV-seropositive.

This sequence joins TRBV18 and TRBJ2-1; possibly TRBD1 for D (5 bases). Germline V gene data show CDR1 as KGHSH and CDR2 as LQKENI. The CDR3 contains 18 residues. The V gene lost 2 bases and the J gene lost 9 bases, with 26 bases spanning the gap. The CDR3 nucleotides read TGTGCCAGCTCACCAAGGTCGACAGACGCCCCGGGTTGGGGTGAGCAGTTCTTC. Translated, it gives CASSPRSTDAPGWGEQFF. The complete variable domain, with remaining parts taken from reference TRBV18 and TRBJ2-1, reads NAGVMQNPRHLVRRRGQEARLRCSPMKGHSHVYWYRQLPEEGLKFMVYLQKENIIDESGMPKERFSAEFPKEGPSILRIQQVVRGDSAAYFCASSPRSTDAPGWGEQFFGPGTRLTVL.

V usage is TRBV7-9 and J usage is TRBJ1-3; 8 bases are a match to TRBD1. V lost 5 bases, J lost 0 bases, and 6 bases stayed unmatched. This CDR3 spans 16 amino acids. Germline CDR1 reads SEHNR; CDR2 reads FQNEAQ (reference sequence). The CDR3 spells CASSPRTGSSGNTIYF. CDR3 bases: TGTGCCAGCAGCCCGAGGACAGGGAGCTCTGGAAACACCATATATTTT.

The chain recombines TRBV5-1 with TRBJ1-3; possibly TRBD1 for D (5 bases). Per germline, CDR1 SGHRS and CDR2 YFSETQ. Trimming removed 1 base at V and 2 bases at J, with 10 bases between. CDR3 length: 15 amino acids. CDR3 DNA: TGCGCCAGCAGCTTGCGCTGGGGCGCTGGAAACACCATATATTTT. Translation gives CASSLRWGAGNTIYF. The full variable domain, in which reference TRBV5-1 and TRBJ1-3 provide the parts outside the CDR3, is KAGVTQTPRYLIKTRGQQVTLSCSPISGHRSVSWYQQTPGQGLQFLFEYFSETQRNKGNFPGRFSGRQFSNSRSEMNVSTLELGDSALYLCASSLRWGAGNTIYFGEGSWLTVV.

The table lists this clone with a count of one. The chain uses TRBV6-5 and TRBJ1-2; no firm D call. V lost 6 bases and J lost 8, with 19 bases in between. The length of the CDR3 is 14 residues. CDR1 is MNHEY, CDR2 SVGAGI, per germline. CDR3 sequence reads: CASSGPGRARGYTF. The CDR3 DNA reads TGTGCCAGCAGCGGCCCGGGGAGGGCGCGGGGCTACACCTTC.

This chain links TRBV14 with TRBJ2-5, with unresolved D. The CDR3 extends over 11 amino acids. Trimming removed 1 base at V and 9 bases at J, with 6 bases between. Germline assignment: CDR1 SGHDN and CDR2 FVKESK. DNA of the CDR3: TGTGCCAGCAGCCAAGGAGGTCCCCAGTACTTC. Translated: CASSQGGPQYF.

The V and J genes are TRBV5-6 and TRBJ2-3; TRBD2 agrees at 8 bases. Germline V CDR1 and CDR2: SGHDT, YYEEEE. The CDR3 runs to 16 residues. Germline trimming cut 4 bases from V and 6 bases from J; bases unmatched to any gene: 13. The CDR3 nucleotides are TGTGCCAGCAGCCAGGACGGGGGGGCCGGCCAGGATACGCAGTATTTT. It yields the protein CASSQDGGAGQDTQYF.

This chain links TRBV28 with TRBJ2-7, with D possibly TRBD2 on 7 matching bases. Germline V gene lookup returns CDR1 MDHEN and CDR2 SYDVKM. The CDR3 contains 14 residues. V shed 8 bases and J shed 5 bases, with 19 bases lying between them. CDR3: CASGGHGGSDEQYF. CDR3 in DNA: TGTGCCAGCGGGGGACACGGGGGGTCCGACGAGCAGTACTTC.

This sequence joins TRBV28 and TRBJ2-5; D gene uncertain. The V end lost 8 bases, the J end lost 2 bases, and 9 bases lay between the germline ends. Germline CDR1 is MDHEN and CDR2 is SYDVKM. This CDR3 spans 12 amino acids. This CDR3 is CASGTPQETQYF. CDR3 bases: TGTGCCAGCGGTACACCACAAGAGACCCAGTACTTC. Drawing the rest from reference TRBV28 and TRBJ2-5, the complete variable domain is DVKVTQSSRYLVKRTGEKVFLECVQDMDHENMFWYRQDPGLGLRLIYFSYDVKMKEKGDIPEGYSVSREKKERFSLILESASTNQTSMYLCASGTPQETQYFGPGTRLLVL.

Here the CDR3 DNA reads TGCAGCGTTGATTACAGGGACCAAGAGACCCAGTACTTC. It translates to CSVDYRDQETQYF. This chain joins TRBV29-1 and TRBJ2-5, with a possible D match to TRBD1 (6 bases). CDR3 length: 13 amino acids. The V end was cut by 3 bases, the J end by 0 bases, with 8 bases between. The germline gives CDR1 SQVTM, CDR2 ANQGSEA.

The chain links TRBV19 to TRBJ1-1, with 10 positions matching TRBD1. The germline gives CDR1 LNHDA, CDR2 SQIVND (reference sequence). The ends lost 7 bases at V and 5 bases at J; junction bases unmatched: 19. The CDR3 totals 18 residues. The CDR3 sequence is CASNSLATGGFIGTEAFF. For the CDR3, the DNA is TGTGCCAGTAATTCTCTGGCGACAGGGGGCTTTATAGGTACTGAAGCTTTCTTT. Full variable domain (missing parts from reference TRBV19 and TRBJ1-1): DGGITQSPKYLFRKEGQNVTLSCEQNLNHDAMYWYRQDPGQGLRLIYYSQIVNDFQKGDIAEGYSVSREKKESFPLTVTSAQKNPTAFYLCASNSLATGGFIGTEAFFGQGTRLTVV.

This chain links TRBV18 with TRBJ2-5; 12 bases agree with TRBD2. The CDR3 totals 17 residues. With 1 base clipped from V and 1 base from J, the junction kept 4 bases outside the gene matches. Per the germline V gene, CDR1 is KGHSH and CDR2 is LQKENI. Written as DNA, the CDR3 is TGTGCCAGCTCACCACTTCTGACTAGCGGGGGCCAAGAGACCCAGTACTTC. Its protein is CASSPLLTSGGQETQYF. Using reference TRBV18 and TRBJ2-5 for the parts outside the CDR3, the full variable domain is NAGVMQNPRHLVRRRGQEARLRCSPMKGHSHVYWYRQLPEEGLKFMVYLQKENIIDESGMPKERFSAEFPKEGPSILRIQQVVRGDSAAYFCASSPLLTSGGQETQYFGPGTRLLVL.

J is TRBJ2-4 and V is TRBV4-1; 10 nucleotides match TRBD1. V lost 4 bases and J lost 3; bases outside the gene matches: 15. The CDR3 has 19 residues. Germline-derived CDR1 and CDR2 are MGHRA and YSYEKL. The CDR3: CASSPLGTGVSGGKNIQYF. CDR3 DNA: TGCGCCAGCAGCCCCCTGGGGACAGGGGTTTCAGGGGGCAAAAACATTCAGTACTTC.

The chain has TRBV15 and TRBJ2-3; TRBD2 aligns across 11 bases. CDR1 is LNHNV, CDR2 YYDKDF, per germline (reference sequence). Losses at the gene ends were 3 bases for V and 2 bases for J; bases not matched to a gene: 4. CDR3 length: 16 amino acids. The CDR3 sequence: CATSSLAGGHTDTQYF. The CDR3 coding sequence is TGTGCCACCAGCAGCCTAGCGGGAGGACACACAGATACGCAGTATTTT. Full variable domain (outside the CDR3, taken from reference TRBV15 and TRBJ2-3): DAMVIQNPRYQVTQFGKPVTLSCSQTLNHNVMYWYQQKSSQAPKLLFHYYDKDFNNEADTPDNFQSRRPNTSFCFLDIRSPGLGDTAMYLCATSSLAGGHTDTQYFGPGTRLTVL.

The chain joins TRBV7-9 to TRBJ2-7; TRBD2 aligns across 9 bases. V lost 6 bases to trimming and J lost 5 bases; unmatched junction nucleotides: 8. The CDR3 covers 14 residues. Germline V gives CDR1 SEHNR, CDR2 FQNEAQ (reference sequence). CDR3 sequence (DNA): TGTGCCAGCAGGTCGGGACTAGCTTTGGACGAGCAGTACTTC. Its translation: CASRSGLALDEQYF.

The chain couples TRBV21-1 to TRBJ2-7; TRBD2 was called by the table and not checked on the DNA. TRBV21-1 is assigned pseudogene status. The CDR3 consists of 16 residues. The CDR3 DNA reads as TGTGCCAGCAGCAAAGCAAGAAGCGGGGGGGCGAACGAGCAGTACTTC. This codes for CASSKARSGGANEQYF.

The CDR3 nucleotides read TGTGCCAGCAGGCGACAGGGCTATAATTCACCCCTCCACTTT. Its protein product is CASRRQGYNSPLHF. V gene TRBV6-5 combines with J gene TRBJ1-6; 7 bases are shared with TRBD1. Trimming took 6 bases from V and 3 from J; bases not matched to a gene: 2. Germline-derived CDR1 and CDR2 are MNHEY and SVGAGI. The CDR3 has 14 amino acids.

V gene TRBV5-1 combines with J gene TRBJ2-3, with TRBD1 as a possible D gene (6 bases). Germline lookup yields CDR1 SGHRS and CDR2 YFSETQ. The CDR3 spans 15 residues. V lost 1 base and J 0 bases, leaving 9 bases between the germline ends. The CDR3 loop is CASSLNRASTDTQYF. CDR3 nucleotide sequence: TGCGCCAGCAGCTTGAACAGGGCTAGCACAGATACGCAGTATTTT.

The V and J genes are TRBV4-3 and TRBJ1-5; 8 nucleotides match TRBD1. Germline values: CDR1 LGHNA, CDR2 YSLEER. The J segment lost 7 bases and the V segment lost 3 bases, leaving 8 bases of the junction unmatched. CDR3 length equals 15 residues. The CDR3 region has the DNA TGCGCCAGCAGCCAGGACCAGGGGGCAGGGCAGCCCCAGCATTTT. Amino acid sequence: CASSQDQGAGQPQHF.

CDR3 loop: CASGLWRGRVQETQYF. CDR3 nucleotides: TGTGCTAGTGGTTTGTGGCGCGGCAGGGTCCAAGAGACCCAGTACTTC. This chain uses TRBV12-5 with TRBJ2-5; maybe TRBD1 (5 bases). The CDR3 has 16 residues. V shed 2 bases and J shed 1 base, with 14 bases lying between them. Germline V gene sequence: CDR1 LGHNT, CDR2 FRNRAP.

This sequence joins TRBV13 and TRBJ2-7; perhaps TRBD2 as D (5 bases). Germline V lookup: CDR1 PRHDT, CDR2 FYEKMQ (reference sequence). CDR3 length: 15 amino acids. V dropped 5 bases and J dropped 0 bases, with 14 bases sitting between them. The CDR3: CASSTLTSASYEQYF. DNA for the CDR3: TGTGCCAGCAGCACCCTTACTAGTGCCTCCTACGAGCAGTACTTC. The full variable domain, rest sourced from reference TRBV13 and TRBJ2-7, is AAGVIQSPRHLIKEKRETATLKCYPIPRHDTVYWYQQGPGQDPQFLISFYEKMQSDKGSIPDRFSAQQFSDYHSELNMSSLELGDSALYFCASSTLTSASYEQYFGPGTRLTVT.

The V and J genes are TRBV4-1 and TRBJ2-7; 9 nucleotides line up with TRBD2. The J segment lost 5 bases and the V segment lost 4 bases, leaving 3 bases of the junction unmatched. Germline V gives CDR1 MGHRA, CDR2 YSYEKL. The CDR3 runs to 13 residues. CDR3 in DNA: TGCGCCAGCAGCCCGGGACTAGCCCACGAGCAGTACTTC. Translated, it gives CASSPGLAHEQYF.